The T cell receptor (beta chain) described here comes from a study of shared clonotypes between healthy human individuals. In the study overall: Two women and a few men aged 18 to 49 served as donors. Three CD4 naive, three CD4 memory, two CD8 naive and one CD8 memory plate were used per donor.

In the sorted-subset replicate PCRs, 150 to 250 ng DNA, around 30,000 T cell genomes, was used. The method was immunoSEQ multiplex PCR; TCRdb's version includes in-frame clones alone and lacks a portion of them. Seen here are a few million clones, around nine tenths observed once, and the top ten hold around 0.15%. Germline CDR1 reads LGHNA; CDR2 reads YNFKEQ. The CDR3 has 17 residues. The junction had 2 bases not matched to a gene; V was cut back by 0 bases and J by 2 bases. Investigators divided CD4+ cells into CD45RA+ naive and CD45RA-negative memory subsets. The chain combines TRBV4-2 with TRBJ2-1; 12 bases line up with TRBD2. This receptor was obtained from a man younger than 35 in good health. The specimen was naive CD4+ T cells sorted from blood. Subset specified: CD45RA+ positively selected. CDR3 protein: CASSQERTSGAYNEQFF. The CDR3 coding sequence is TGTGCCAGCAGCCAAGAACGGACTAGCGGGGCCTACAATGAGCAGTTCTTC.